This passage covers 7 T cell receptor beta chains from one sample sequenced in a study of T cells in Graves' hyperthyroidism and ophthalmopathy. TCR beta CDR3 regions were amplified from RNA transcripts. The HTBI primer set was used in a first-round RT-PCR of the TCR CDR3. TCRdb redid the calling of the multiplex PCR reads with MiXCR, one entry per CDR3 protein. In the table there are around 400,000 distinct CDR3 sequences, under 15% of which are singletons. Sequenced sample: blood. The receptors here all came from a woman aged 18-29 years with Graves' hyperthyroidism.

This clonotype occurred many times. The V and J genes are TRBV28 and TRBJ2-1, with D perhaps TRBD2 (6 bases). Germline CDR1 and CDR2: MDHEN and SYDVKM. The V end was cut by 9 bases, the J end by 0 bases, with 18 bases between. The CDR3 covers 16 residues. The CDR3: CASLVEGSLSYNEQFF. The CDR3 DNA reads TGTGCCAGTTTAGTGGAGGGCTCTCTCTCCTACAATGAGCAGTTCTTC.

This clonotype was seen at least ten times. This sequence joins TRBV27 and TRBJ2-1, with 10 positions matching TRBD2. The CDR3 spans 16 residues. Germline V gene lookup returns CDR1 MNHEY and CDR2 SMNVEV (reference sequence). V trimming: 0 bases; J trimming: 4 bases; junction bases outside the gene matches: 3. CDR3 sequence (DNA): TGTGCCAGCAGTTTATCGAGCGGGGGGGAATACAATGAGCAGTTCTTC. Amino acid sequence: CASSLSSGGEYNEQFF.

This clonotype showed up many times. V and J are TRBV7-8 and TRBJ1-5; D remains unclear. V was trimmed by 3 bases and J by 4 bases, leaving 13 bases between them. Per germline, CDR1 SGHVS and CDR2 FQNEAQ. The CDR3 spans 15 residues. The CDR3 region has the DNA TGTGCCAGCAGCTTCGGACTACCCTCTAATCAGCCCCAGCATTTT. This gives the protein CASSFGLPSNQPQHF.

The genes are TRBV25-1 and TRBJ2-7; D ambiguous. This CDR3 is built from 14 residues. With 10 bases removed from V and 2 bases from J, the gap between germline ends came to 18 bases. Germline-derived CDR1 and CDR2 are MGHDK and SYGVNS. The CDR3 reads CATSSMVGTYEQYF. The CDR3 bases are TGTGCCACCTCGTCCATGGTTGGTACCTACGAGCAGTACTTC.

This clonotype was counted many times. V usage is TRBV3-1 and J usage is TRBJ2-3; no definite D call. Germline lookup yields CDR1 LGHDT and CDR2 YNNKEL (reference sequence). Trimming cost V 2 bases and J 4 bases, with 4 bases left between them. This CDR3 is 12 amino acids long. This chain's CDR3 is CASSQYPDTQYF. The CDR3 DNA reads as TGTGCCAGCAGCCAATATCCAGATACGCAGTATTTT.

The chain has TRBV15 and TRBJ1-4; no definite D call. V lost 5 bases to trimming and J lost 7 bases, with 20 bases between them. The length of the CDR3 is 16 residues. Germline V gene lookup returns CDR1 LNHNV and CDR2 YYDKDF (reference sequence). CDR3 DNA: TGTGCCACCAGCCCCTTCGACGGTGCGACTCGTGAAAAACTGTTTTTT. Translation gives CATSPFDGATREKLFF.

This clonotype was observed a few times. V usage is TRBV4-3 and J usage is TRBJ1-5; D is uncertain. The CDR3 has 15 residues. V lost 1 base, J lost 4 bases, and 11 bases lay in between. Germline CDR1 LGHNA, CDR2 YSLEER. The CDR3, as DNA: TGCGCCAGCAGCCAAGTGTGGGCGGGGAATCAGCCCCAGCATTTT. Residues: CASSQVWAGNQPQHF.